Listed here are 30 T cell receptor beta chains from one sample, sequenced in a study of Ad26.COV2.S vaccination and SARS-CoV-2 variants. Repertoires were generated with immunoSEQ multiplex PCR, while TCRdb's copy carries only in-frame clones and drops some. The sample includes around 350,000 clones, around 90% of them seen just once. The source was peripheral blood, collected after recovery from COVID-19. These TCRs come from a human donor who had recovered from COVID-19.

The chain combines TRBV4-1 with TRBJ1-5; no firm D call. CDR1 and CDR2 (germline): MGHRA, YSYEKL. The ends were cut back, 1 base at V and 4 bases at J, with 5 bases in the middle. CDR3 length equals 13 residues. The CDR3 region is CASSQAQNQPQHF. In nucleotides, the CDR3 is TGCGCCAGCAGCCAAGCTCAGAATCAGCCCCAGCATTTT.

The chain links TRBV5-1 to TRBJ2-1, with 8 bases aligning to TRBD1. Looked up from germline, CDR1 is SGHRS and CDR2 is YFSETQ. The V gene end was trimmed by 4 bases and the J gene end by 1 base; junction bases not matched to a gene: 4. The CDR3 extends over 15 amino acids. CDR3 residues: CASSPGQGSYNEQFF. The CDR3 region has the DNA TGCGCCAGCAGCCCCGGACAGGGTTCCTACAATGAGCAGTTCTTC.

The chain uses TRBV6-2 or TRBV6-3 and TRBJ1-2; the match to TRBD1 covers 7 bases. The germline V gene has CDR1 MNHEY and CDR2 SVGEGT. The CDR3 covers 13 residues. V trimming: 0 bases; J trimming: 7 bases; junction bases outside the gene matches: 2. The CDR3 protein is CASSYSGTVGYTF. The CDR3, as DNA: TGTGCCAGCAGTTACTCCGGGACAGTTGGCTACACCTTC.

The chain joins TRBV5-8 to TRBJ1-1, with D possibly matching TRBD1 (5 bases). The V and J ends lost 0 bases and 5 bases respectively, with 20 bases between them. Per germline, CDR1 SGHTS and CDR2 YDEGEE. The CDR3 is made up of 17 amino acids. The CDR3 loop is CASSLARGSGRITEAFF. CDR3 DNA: TGTGCCAGCAGCTTGGCCCGGGGCAGCGGGCGGATTACTGAAGCTTTCTTT. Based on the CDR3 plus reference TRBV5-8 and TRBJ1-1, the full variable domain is EAGVTQSPTHLIKTRGQQATLRCSPISGHTSVYWYQQALGLGLQFLLWYDEGEERNRGNFPPRFSGRQFPNYSSELNVNALELEDSALYLCASSLARGSGRITEAFFGQGTRLTVV.

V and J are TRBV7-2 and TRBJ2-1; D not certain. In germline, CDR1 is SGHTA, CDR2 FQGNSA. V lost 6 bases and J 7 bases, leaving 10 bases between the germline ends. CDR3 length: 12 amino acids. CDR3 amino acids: CASSPIQNEQFF. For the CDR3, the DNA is TGTGCCAGCAGTCCGATACAAAATGAGCAGTTCTTC.

The CDR3 region has the DNA TGTGCCAGCAGTGAAGGACTAGCGGGGTACAATGAGCAGTTCTTC. Translation: CASSEGLAGYNEQFF. J is TRBJ2-1 and V is TRBV6-1; TRBD2 matches at 11 bases. This CDR3 spans 15 amino acids. The germline gives CDR1 MNHNS, CDR2 SASEGT. The V and J ends lost 1 base and 4 bases, in that order; junction bases with no gene match: 0.

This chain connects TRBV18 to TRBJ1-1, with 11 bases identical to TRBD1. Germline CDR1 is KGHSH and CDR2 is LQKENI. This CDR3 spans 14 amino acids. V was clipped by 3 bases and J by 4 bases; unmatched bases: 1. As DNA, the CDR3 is TGTGCCAGCTCACCGGGGACAGGGGGCACTGAAGCTTTCTTT. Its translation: CASSPGTGGTEAFF.

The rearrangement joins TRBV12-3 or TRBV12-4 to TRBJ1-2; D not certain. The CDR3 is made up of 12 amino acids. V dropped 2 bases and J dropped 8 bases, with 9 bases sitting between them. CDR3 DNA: TGTGCCAGCAGTTTACACGATGTAGGCTACACCTTC. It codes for CASSLHDVGYTF.

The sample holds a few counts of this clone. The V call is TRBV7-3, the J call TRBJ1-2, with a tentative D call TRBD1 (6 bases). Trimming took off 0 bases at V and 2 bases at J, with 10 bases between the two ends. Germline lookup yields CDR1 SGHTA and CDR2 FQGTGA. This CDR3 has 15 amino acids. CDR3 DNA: TGTGCCAGCAGCTTAACAACAGGGAGCAACTATGGCTACACCTTC. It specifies CASSLTTGSNYGYTF.

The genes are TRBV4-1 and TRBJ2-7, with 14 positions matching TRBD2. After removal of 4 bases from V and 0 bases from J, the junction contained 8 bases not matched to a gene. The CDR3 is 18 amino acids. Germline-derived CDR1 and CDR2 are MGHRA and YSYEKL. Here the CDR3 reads CASSPRTSGGLNSYEQYF. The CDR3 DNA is TGCGCCAGCAGCCCACGGACTAGCGGGGGGCTGAACTCCTACGAGCAGTACTTC.

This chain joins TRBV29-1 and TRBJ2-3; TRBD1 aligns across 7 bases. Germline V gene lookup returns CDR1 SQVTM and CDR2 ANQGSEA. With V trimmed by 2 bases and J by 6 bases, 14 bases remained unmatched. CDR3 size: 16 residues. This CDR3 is CSVERQGRSPPDTQYF. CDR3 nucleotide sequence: TGCAGCGTTGAACGACAGGGTAGATCCCCTCCGGATACGCAGTATTTT.

The chain's CDR3 is CASSPAGQGSYEQYF. CDR3 bases: TGTGCCAGCTCACCTGCCGGACAGGGTAGCTACGAGCAGTACTTC. This chain joins TRBV18 and TRBJ2-7, with 8 bases identical to TRBD1. Germline CDR1 is KGHSH and CDR2 is LQKENI. The CDR3 is 15 residues long. V shed 3 bases and J 3 bases; nucleotides not matched to a gene: 7.

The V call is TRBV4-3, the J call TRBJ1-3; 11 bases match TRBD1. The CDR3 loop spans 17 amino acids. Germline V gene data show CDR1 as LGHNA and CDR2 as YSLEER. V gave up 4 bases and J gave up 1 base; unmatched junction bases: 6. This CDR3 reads CASSRRTGGDSGNTIYF. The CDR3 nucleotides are TGCGCCAGCAGCCGGCGGACAGGGGGCGATTCTGGAAACACCATATATTTT.

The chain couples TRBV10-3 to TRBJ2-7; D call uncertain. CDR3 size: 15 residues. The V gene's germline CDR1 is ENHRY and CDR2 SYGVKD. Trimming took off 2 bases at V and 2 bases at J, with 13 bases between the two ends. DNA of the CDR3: TGTGCCATCAGTGAGCCTAACTCGGGTCCCTACGAGCAGTACTTC. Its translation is CAISEPNSGPYEQYF.

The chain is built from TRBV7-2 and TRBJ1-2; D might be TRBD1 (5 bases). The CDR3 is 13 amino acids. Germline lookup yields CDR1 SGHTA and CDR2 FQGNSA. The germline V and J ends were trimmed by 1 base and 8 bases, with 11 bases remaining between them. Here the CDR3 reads CASSLVWGGGYTF. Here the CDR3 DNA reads TGTGCCAGCAGCTTAGTTTGGGGCGGGGGCTACACCTTC.

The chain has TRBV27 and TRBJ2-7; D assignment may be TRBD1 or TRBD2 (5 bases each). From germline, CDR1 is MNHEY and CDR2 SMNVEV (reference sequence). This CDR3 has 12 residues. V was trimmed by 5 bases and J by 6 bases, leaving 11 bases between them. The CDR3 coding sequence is TGTGCCAGCAGTCGGAGTGGGGGCGAGCAGTACTTC. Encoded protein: CASSRSGGEQYF.

Written as DNA, the CDR3 is TGTGCCAGCAGCTTAGTCGCCGGGGCTGCTGAAGCTTTCTTT. Its translation is CASSLVAGAAEAFF. V and J are TRBV7-9 and TRBJ1-1; TRBD1 is a possible D gene (5 bases). V lost 1 base and J 6 bases, leaving 12 bases between the germline ends. The length of the CDR3 is 14 residues. Germline V gene sequence: CDR1 SEHNR, CDR2 FQNEAQ (reference sequence).

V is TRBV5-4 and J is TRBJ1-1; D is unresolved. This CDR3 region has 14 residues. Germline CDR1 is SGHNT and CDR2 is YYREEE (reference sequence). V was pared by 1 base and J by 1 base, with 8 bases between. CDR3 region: CASSLKAGNTEAFF. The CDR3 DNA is TGTGCCAGCAGCTTGAAAGCAGGGAACACTGAAGCTTTCTTT.

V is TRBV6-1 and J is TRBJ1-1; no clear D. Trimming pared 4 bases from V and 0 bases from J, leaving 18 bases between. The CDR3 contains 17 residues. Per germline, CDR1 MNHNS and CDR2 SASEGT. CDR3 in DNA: TGTGCCAGCAGTGTACGGACGAGACAAATCATGAACACTGAAGCTTTCTTT. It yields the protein CASSVRTRQIMNTEAFF.

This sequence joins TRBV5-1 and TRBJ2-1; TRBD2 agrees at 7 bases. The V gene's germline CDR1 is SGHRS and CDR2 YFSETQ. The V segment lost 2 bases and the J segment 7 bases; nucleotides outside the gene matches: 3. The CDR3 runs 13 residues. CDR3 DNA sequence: TGCGCCAGCAGCTTACGGGGGGAGAATGAGCAGTTCTTC. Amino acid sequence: CASSLRGENEQFF.

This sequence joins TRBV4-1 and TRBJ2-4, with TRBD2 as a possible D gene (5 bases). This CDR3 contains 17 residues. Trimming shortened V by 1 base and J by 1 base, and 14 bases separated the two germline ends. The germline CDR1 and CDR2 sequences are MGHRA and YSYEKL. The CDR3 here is CASSQAPGVAAKNIQYF. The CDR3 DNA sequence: TGCGCCAGCAGCCAAGCTCCCGGGGTGGCGGCCAAAAACATTCAGTACTTC.

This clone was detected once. The CDR3 DNA is TGTGCCAGCAGCTCTCAGGGGTTTAGTGAAAAACTGTTTTTT. As protein: CASSSQGFSEKLFF. V gene TRBV7-9 combines with J gene TRBJ1-4, with D maybe TRBD1 (6 bases). The CDR3 has 14 amino acids. CDR1 and CDR2 from the germline V gene are SEHNR and FQNEAQ (reference sequence). Trimming cost V 4 bases and J 7 bases, with 13 bases left between them.

The CDR3 here is CASTLHAGGQTDTQYF. The CDR3, as DNA: TGTGCCAGTACCCTCCACGCGGGGGGGCAAACAGATACGCAGTATTTT. This chain links TRBV19 with TRBJ2-3; 9 bases align to TRBD2. This CDR3 contains 16 residues. V was pared by 7 bases and J by 3 bases, with 11 bases of the junction left unmatched. The germline CDR1 and CDR2 sequences are LNHDA and SQIVND (reference sequence). The entire variable domain, with the rest obtained from reference TRBV19 and TRBJ2-3, is as follows: DGGITQSPKYLFRKEGQNVTLSCEQNLNHDAMYWYRQDPGQGLRLIYYSQIVNDFQKGDIAEGYSVSREKKESFPLTVTSAQKNPTAFYLCASTLHAGGQTDTQYFGPGTRLTVL.

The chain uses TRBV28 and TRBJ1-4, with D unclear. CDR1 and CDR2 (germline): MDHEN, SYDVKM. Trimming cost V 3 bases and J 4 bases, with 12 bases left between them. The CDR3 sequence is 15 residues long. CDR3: CASSFLGTNNEKLFF. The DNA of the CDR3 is TGTGCCAGCAGTTTTTTAGGAACAAATAATGAAAAACTGTTTTTT.

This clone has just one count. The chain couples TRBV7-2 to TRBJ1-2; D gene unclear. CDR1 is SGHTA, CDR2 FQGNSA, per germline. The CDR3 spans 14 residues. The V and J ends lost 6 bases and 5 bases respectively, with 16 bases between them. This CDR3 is CASSQTARRYGYTF. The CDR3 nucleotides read TGTGCCAGCAGTCAAACGGCCAGGAGATATGGCTACACCTTC.

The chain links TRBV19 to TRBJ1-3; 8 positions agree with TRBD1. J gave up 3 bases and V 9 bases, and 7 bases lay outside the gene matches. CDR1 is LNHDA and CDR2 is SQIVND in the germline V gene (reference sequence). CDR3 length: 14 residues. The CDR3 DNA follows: TGTGCCAGCACAGACAGGGGCGGTGGAAACACCATATATTTT. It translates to CASTDRGGGNTIYF.

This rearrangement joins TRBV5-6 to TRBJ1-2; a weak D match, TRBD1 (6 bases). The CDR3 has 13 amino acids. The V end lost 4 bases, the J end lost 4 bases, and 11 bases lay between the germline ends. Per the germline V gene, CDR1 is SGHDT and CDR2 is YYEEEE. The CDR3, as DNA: TGTGCCAGCAGCGCGGGACACCTCTATGGCTACACCTTC. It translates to CASSAGHLYGYTF.

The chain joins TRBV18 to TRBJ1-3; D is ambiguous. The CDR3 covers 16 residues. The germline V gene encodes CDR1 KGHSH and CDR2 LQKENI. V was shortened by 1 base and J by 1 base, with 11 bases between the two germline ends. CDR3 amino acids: CASSPLEPRSGNTIYF. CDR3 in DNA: TGTGCCAGCTCACCACTGGAACCCCGGTCTGGAAACACCATATATTTT.

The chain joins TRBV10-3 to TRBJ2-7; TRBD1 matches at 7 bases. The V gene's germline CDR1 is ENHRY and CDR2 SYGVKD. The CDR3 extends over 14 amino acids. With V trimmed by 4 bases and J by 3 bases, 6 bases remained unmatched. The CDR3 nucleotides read TGTGCCATCAGTGGGGACAGATCGGTCTACGAGCAGTACTTC. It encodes CAISGDRSVYEQYF.

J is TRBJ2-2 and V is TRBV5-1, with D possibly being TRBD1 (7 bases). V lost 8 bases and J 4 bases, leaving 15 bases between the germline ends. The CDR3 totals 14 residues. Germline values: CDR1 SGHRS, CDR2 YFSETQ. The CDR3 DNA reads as TGCGCCAGTGCCCCAGGGGGAGGCACCGGGGAGCTGTTTTTT. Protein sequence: CASAPGGGTGELFF. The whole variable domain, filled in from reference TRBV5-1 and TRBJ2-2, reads KAGVTQTPRYLIKTRGQQVTLSCSPISGHRSVSWYQQTPGQGLQFLFEYFSETQRNKGNFPGRFSGRQFSNSRSEMNVSTLELGDSALYLCASAPGGGTGELFFGEGSRLTVL.